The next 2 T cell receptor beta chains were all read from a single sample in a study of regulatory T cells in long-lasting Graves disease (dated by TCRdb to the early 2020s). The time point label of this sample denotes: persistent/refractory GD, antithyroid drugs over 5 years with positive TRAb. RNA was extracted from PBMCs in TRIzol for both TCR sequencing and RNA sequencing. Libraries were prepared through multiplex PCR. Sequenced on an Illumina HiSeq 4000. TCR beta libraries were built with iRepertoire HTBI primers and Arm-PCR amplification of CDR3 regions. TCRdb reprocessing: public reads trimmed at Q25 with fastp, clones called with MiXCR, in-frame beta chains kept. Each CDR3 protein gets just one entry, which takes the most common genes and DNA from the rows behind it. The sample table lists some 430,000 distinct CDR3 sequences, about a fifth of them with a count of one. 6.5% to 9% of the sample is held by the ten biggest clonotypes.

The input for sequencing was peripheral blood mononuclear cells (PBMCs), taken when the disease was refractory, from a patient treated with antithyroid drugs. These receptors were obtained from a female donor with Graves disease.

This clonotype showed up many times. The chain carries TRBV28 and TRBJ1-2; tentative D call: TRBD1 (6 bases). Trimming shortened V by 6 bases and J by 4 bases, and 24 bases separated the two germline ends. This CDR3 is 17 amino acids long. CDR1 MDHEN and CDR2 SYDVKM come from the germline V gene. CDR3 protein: CASSRMFDRRGFYGYTF. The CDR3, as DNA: TGTGCCAGCAGCCGAATGTTCGACAGGCGAGGGTTCTATGGCTACACCTTC.

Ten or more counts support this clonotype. CDR3 residues: CASSLLESYEQYF. CDR3 DNA sequence: TGTGCCAGCAGTTTACTGGAGTCCTACGAGCAGTACTTC. This sequence joins TRBV12-3 or TRBV12-4 and TRBJ2-7; no clear D gene. Deletions cut 2 bases from V and 1 base from J, with 6 bases between. CDR3 length: 13 amino acids.